This T cell receptor (beta chain) originates from a study of metastatic and nonmetastatic thyroid tumors. TCRdb redid the clone calls on the PCR reads using MiXCR. This repertoire shows about 85,000 clones, around 9.1% found once; its top ten account for roughly 9%. The CDR3 is 15 residues long. Trimming cost V 11 bases and J 6 bases; bases outside gene matches: 15. Germline V gene data show CDR1 as MNHNS and CDR2 as SASEGT. The table lists this clone with many counts. All patients reached thyroid surgery having received no treatment beforehand. This TCR was sampled from a female donor with papillary thyroid cancer or a benign thyroid nodule (not recorded which). Some clones in this sample may be carry-over from other donors' samples. V gene TRBV6-1 combines with J gene TRBJ2-1; 8 bases align to TRBD1. The sample was blood. CDR3 DNA sequence: TGTGCCGGCCAACCGGGACAGGACCTCATCAATGAGCAGTTCTTC. It is translated as CAGQPGQDLINEQFF.